Each of the 10 T cell receptor beta chains below was sequenced from the same sample in a study of T cells in Graves' hyperthyroidism and ophthalmopathy. The investigators amplified TCR beta CDR3 regions from RNA transcripts. Initially, a first-round RT-PCR of the TCR CDR3 employed the HTBI primer set. Each CDR3 protein is one row after TCRdb ran MiXCR on the multiplex PCR reads. The sample includes 250,000 to 300,000 distinct CDR3 sequences, about 15% of them seen just once. The sample comprised blood. The source is a woman in her thirties or forties with Graves' hyperthyroidism that later progressed to Graves' ophthalmopathy.

This clonotype was detected many times. The genes are TRBV28 and TRBJ2-3; tentative D call: TRBD2 (6 bases). The CDR3 is 11 amino acids. Trimming left V 8 bases short and J 5 bases short, with 8 bases between. Germline CDR1 and CDR2: MDHEN and SYDVKM. The CDR3 region is CASGRIDTQYF. In DNA form, the CDR3 reads TGTGCCAGCGGGAGGATAGATACGCAGTATTTT. The variable domain in full, completed from reference TRBV28 and TRBJ2-3, reads DVKVTQSSRYLVKRTGEKVFLECVQDMDHENMFWYRQDPGLGLRLIYFSYDVKMKEKGDIPEGYSVSREKKERFSLILESASTNQTSMYLCASGRIDTQYFGPGTRLTVL.

Many counts were recorded for this clonotype. The rearrangement uses TRBV11-2 and TRBJ1-1; D is undetermined. Germline V gene lookup returns CDR1 SGHAT and CDR2 FQNNGV. V was pared by 1 base and J by 1 base, with 7 bases between. There are 14 residues in the CDR3. The CDR3 sequence is CASSLAYGNTEAFF. CDR3 nucleotide sequence: TGTGCCAGCAGCTTAGCCTACGGGAACACTGAAGCTTTCTTT.

This clonotype was detected only a few times. The chain recombines TRBV3-1 with TRBJ2-1; 9 positions match TRBD1. Germline V gene sequence: CDR1 LGHDT, CDR2 YNNKEL (reference sequence). V gave up 3 bases and J gave up 9 bases; unmatched junction bases: 6. The CDR3 totals 14 residues. Written as DNA, the CDR3 is TGTGCCAGCAGCCATCGACAGGGGGTCGGTGAGCAGTTCTTC. Its protein product is CASSHRQGVGEQFF.

This clonotype was observed at least ten times. The chain links TRBV9 to TRBJ2-3, with TRBD2 matching 7 bases. Trimming cost V 2 bases and J 3 bases; bases outside gene matches: 3. This CDR3 is built from 14 residues. Germline assignment: CDR1 SGDLS and CDR2 YYNGEE. CDR3 coding DNA: TGTGCCAGCAGCGTTGGCGGGAGAACAGATACGCAGTATTTT. As protein: CASSVGGRTDTQYF. Looking up the rest from reference TRBV9 and TRBJ2-3 gives the full variable domain: DSGVTQTPKHLITATGQRVTLRCSPRSGDLSVYWYQQSLDQGLQFLIQYYNGEERAKGNILERFSAQQFPDLHSELNLSSLELGDSALYFCASSVGGRTDTQYFGPGTRLTVL.

In this sample, this clonotype turned up many times. The gene calls are TRBV9 and TRBJ1-3, with TRBD1 matching over 10 bases. The CDR3 covers 15 residues. Unmatched junction bases numbered 7, after V lost 2 bases and J lost 8 bases. CDR1 and CDR2 from the germline V gene are SGDLS and YYNGEE. The CDR3 DNA reads as TGTGCCAGCAGCGTTGGGACAGGGGTTCCTCACACCATATATTTT. This gives the protein CASSVGTGVPHTIYF.

This clonotype appeared many times. The gene calls are TRBV6-1 and TRBJ1-1; a weak D match, TRBD1 (5 bases). The V end lost 5 bases, the J end lost 0 bases, and 13 bases lay between the germline ends. Germline V gene sequence: CDR1 MNHNS, CDR2 SASEGT. The CDR3 has 15 residues. Here the CDR3 reads CASSYGAGVNTEAFF. DNA for the CDR3: TGTGCCAGCAGTTACGGCGCGGGGGTGAACACTGAAGCTTTCTTT.

This clonotype was recorded many times. The chain uses TRBV7-9 and TRBJ2-7, with D perhaps matching TRBD1 (6 bases). CDR3 length equals 15 residues. Germline assignment: CDR1 SEHNR and CDR2 FQNEAQ (reference sequence). The germline V and J ends were trimmed by 5 bases and 0 bases, with 14 bases remaining between them. The DNA for the CDR3 is TGTGCCAGCAGCAATCCTTACAGGGACTCCTACGAGCAGTACTTC. It encodes CASSNPYRDSYEQYF.

This clonotype was observed at least ten times. The gene calls are TRBV6-1 and TRBJ2-7; 7 bases map to TRBD2. Germline assignment: CDR1 MNHNS and CDR2 SASEGT. This CDR3 has 14 residues. Unmatched junction bases numbered 4, after V lost 1 base and J lost 4 bases. CDR3 sequence (DNA): TGTGCCAGCAGTGAAGGGATTAGCGGGTACGAGCAGTACTTC. This sequence encodes CASSEGISGYEQYF.

This clonotype was recorded a few times. The chain has TRBV4-1 and TRBJ1-1; maybe TRBD1 (5 bases). Germline V gives CDR1 MGHRA, CDR2 YSYEKL. The CDR3 is 14 residues long. V shed 4 bases and J shed 1 base, with 10 bases lying between them. CDR3 residues: CASSRGARNTEAFF. As DNA, the CDR3 is TGCGCCAGCAGCCGCGGGGCTAGGAACACTGAAGCTTTCTTT.

This chain's CDR3 is CASTPGGNYGYTF. The CDR3 DNA follows: TGTGCCAGCACCCCAGGCGGTAACTATGGCTACACCTTC. The V call is TRBV28, the J call TRBJ1-2; no clear D gene. Between the trimmed V and J ends, which lost 7 bases and 1 base, there was a span of 10 bases. Germline CDR1 is MDHEN and CDR2 is SYDVKM. This CDR3 is built from 13 residues.